The rows below give T cell receptor beta chains drawn from one sample of a study of PD-L1 blockade in urothelial cancer. TCRdb's table, derived via immunoSEQ multiplex PCR, lists solely in-frame clones and lacks some. The table includes 40,000 to 60,000 clones, around 79% detected once. The material was PBMCs, obtained around atezolizumab (anti-PD-L1) treatment. These TCRs come from an older man with urothelial cancer. Both conserved end residues are part of each CDR3. The order of the fields is J gene, D gene, clone size, V gene, CDR3 protein, CDR3 DNA. The D gene is left open where the match is weak. Clone size appears in some rows only: once, few, many, or a class for an expanded clone.

>TRBJ1-1|TRBD1|few|TRBV7-9
CASSLKGGADDAFF
TGTGCCAGCAGCTTAAAAGGGGGCGCGGATGATGCTTTCTTT
>TRBJ1-1|-|-|TRBV11-2
CASSLNLGDTEAFF
TGTGCCAGCAGCTTAAACCTAGGTGACACTGAAGCTTTCTTT
>TRBJ1-1|TRBD1|-|TRBV5-6
CASSLDRGNTEAFF
TGTGCCAGCAGCTTGGACAGGGGAAACACTGAAGCTTTCTTT
>TRBJ1-2|-|-|TRBV2
CASSEDRANYGYTF
TGTGCCAGCAGTGAGGACAGAGCTAACTATGGCTACACCTTC
>TRBJ2-2|-|-|TRBV7-9
CASRPRNTGELFF
TGTGCCAGCAGACCCAGAAACACCGGGGAGCTGTTTTTT
>TRBJ1-1|TRBD1|few|TRBV7-2
CASSGRQGPLNTEAFF
TGTGCCAGCAGCGGAAGACAGGGACCCTTGAACACTGAAGCTTTCTTT
>TRBJ2-1|TRBD2|-|TRBV7-9
CASNTGRSSYNEQFF
TGTGCCAGCAACACCGGGAGGAGCTCCTACAATGAGCAGTTCTTC
>TRBJ2-1|TRBD2|once|TRBV30
CACPGLAGVEQFF
TGTGCCTGCCCAGGACTAGCGGGAGTTGAGCAGTTCTTC
>TRBJ1-1|-|-|TRBV28
CASSLLGSEAFF
TGTGCCAGCAGCTTACTTGGCAGTGAAGCTTTCTTT
>TRBJ2-7|-|-|TRBV5-6
CASSLYSGQYF
TGTGCCAGCAGCTTATACTCTGGGCAGTACTTC
>TRBJ1-1|TRBD1|-|TRBV7-3
CASSSTGETEAFF
TGTGCCAGCAGCTCGACAGGGGAAACTGAAGCTTTCTTT
>TRBJ1-1|-|-|TRBV6-4
CASSDRGGSTEAFF
TGTGCCAGCAGTGACCGGGGGGGGAGCACTGAAGCTTTCTTT
>TRBJ2-3|TRBD2|-|TRBV11-3
CASSQGLATDTQYF
TGTGCCAGCAGCCAGGGACTAGCCACAGATACGCAGTATTTT
>TRBJ2-7|TRBD1|-|TRBV13
CASSSIQDRGEQYF
TGTGCCAGCAGCTCAATACAGGACAGGGGCGAGCAGTACTTC
>TRBJ1-2|-|-|TRBV10-3
CAISDQNYGYTF
TGTGCCATCAGTGACCAGAACTATGGCTACACCTTC
>TRBJ2-3|-|-|TRBV5-1
CATKSGTAGPDTQYF
TGCGCCACCAAATCCGGGACGGCGGGACCAGATACGCAGTATTTT
>TRBJ2-7|-|-|TRBV5-1
CASSLGRGPYEQYF
TGCGCCAGCAGCTTGGGCAGGGGACCTTACGAGCAGTACTTC
>TRBJ1-5|-|-|TRBV7-2
CASSLVGSGADQPQHF
TGTGCCAGCAGCTTGGTCGGCAGTGGGGCCGATCAGCCCCAGCATTTT
>TRBJ2-4|-|-|TRBV7-9
CASSLLAGDINIQYF
TGTGCCAGCAGCTTATTGGCAGGGGATATAAACATTCAGTACTTC
>TRBJ1-1|-|few|TRBV10-3
CAISKDRHTEAFF
TGTGCCATCAGTAAGGACAGACACACTGAAGCTTTCTTT
>TRBJ2-5|TRBD1|-|TRBV11-2
CASSLGRGQGQETQYF
TGTGCCAGCAGCTTAGGCCGAGGACAGGGGCAAGAGACCCAGTACTTC
>TRBJ1-1|TRBD1|-|TRBV28
CASTSRDGTGRSEAFF
TGTGCCAGCACCTCCCGGGACGGGACAGGGCGCTCTGAAGCTTTCTTT
>TRBJ2-7|TRBD2|-|TRBV10-2
CASTRTSHEQYF
TGCGCCAGCACCAGGACTAGCCACGAGCAGTACTTC
>TRBJ2-7|TRBD2|-|TRBV19
CASSMGLAWHEQYF
TGTGCCAGTAGTATGGGACTAGCGTGGCACGAGCAGTACTTC
>TRBJ2-7|TRBD2|once|TRBV6-6
CASSYEGLAAYEQYF
TGTGCCAGCAGTTACGAGGGACTAGCGGCCTACGAGCAGTACTTC
>TRBJ1-1|-|once|TRBV6-1
CASSEQAGLMNTEAFF
TGTGCCAGCAGTGAACAGGCAGGGTTAATGAACACTGAAGCTTTCTTT
>TRBJ2-7|-|-|TRBV5-1
CASRTDSSYEQYF
TGCGCCAGCAGAACGGACAGCTCCTACGAGCAGTACTTC
>TRBJ2-1|-|-|TRBV11-1
CASSLAGGVRNEQFF
TGTGCCAGCAGCTTAGCGGGAGGAGTGAGGAATGAGCAGTTCTTC
>TRBJ1-2|-|-|TRBV29-1
CSVEARSWYGYTF
TGCAGCGTTGAGGCCAGGTCCTGGTATGGCTACACCTTC
>TRBJ2-1|TRBD2|-|TRBV5-4
CASSTTSGSGSEQFF
TGTGCCAGCAGCACGACTAGCGGGAGCGGTAGTGAGCAGTTCTTC
>TRBJ2-7|TRBD2|few|TRBV18
CASSPLGGLARSYEQYF
TGTGCCAGCTCACCCCTCGGGGGACTAGCGCGATCCTACGAGCAGTACTTC
>TRBJ2-1|-|-|TRBV6-5
CASRPPTGEVGEQFF
TGTGCCAGCAGACCCCCTACGGGAGAGGTGGGTGAGCAGTTCTTC
>TRBJ1-1|-|-|TRBV11-2
CASSLEVEETEAFF
TGTGCCAGCAGCTTAGAAGTCGAGGAAACTGAAGCTTTCTTT
>TRBJ2-3|-|-|TRBV5-1
CASSLVQGTDTQYF
TGCGCCAGCAGCTTGGTGCAGGGAACAGATACGCAGTATTTT
>TRBJ1-5|-|-|TRBV6-1
CASSEADTQGPQHF
TGTGCCAGCAGTGAGGCAGACACGCAGGGGCCCCAGCATTTT
>TRBJ2-2|TRBD2|-|TRBV30
CAWSGRGLGIAGELFF
TGTGCCTGGAGTGGGCGAGGACTAGGTATTGCCGGGGAGCTGTTTTTT
>TRBJ1-2|-|-|TRBV30
CAWSEYGVDGYTF
TGTGCCTGGAGTGAGTACGGGGTGGATGGCTACACCTTC
>TRBJ1-1|-|-|TRBV6-1
CASRLHSDREAFF
TGTGCCAGCAGACTCCACTCGGACAGAGAAGCTTTCTTT
>TRBJ1-2|-|few|TRBV28
CASTNANYGYTF
TGTGCCAGCACCAATGCTAACTATGGCTACACCTTC
>TRBJ2-7|-|-|TRBV2
CASSPTYEQYF
TGTGCCAGCAGTCCTACTTACGAGCAGTACTTC
>TRBJ2-1|TRBD2|many|TRBV27
CASRRAGGGNEQFF
TGTGCCAGCAGAAGAGCGGGAGGGGGGAATGAGCAGTTCTTC
>TRBJ1-3|-|-|TRBV5-1
CASSLQGHRSGNTIYF
TGCGCCAGCAGCCTTCAGGGGCACCGCTCTGGAAACACCATATATTTT
>TRBJ2-7|-|-|TRBV11-2
CASSLLRGPYEQYF
TGTGCCAGCAGCTTACTGCGGGGACCCTACGAGCAGTACTTC
>TRBJ2-5|TRBD1|-|TRBV28
CASSSGQGRETQYF
TGTGCCAGCAGTAGCGGACAGGGCCGTGAGACCCAGTACTTC
>TRBJ1-4|TRBD1|-|TRBV18
CASSRGQNEKLFF
TGTGCCAGCTCACGGGGACAGAATGAAAAACTGTTTTTT
>TRBJ1-1|TRBD1|-|TRBV29-1
CSAGGRGRRMNTEAFF
TGCAGCGCTGGGGGCAGGGGGCGCCGTATGAACACTGAAGCTTTCTTT
>TRBJ2-7|-|-|TRBV7-2
CASSFDRTQSYEQYF
TGTGCCAGCAGCTTCGATCGAACACAGAGCTACGAGCAGTACTTC
>TRBJ2-6|-|-|TRBV27
CASSLSWQDFSGANVLTF
TGTGCCAGCAGTTTATCGTGGCAGGACTTCTCTGGGGCCAACGTCCTGACTTTC